Following are 24 T cell receptor beta chains from one sample sequenced in a study of PD-1 blockade in classical Hodgkin lymphoma. Repertoires were generated with immunoSEQ multiplex PCR, while TCRdb's copy carries only in-frame clones and drops some. The sample holds approximately 84,000 clones, about 83% seen once. Time point given: cycle 4 day 1 (C4D1), after less than seven weeks of nivolumab. Brentuximab vedotin exposure varied, and every patient relapsed after autologous stem cell transplantation. This specimen was peripheral blood mononuclear cells (PBMCs), taken before the fourth cycle of nivolumab. All receptors derive from a human donor with classical Hodgkin lymphoma.

This chain links TRBV19 with TRBJ2-3, with 7 bases identical to TRBD2. Per the germline V gene, CDR1 is LNHDA and CDR2 is SQIVND (reference sequence). J lost 5 bases, V lost 2 bases, and 10 bases had no gene match. The length of the CDR3 is 16 residues. DNA of the CDR3: TGTGCCAGTAGTATATCGGGTGCGGGAGCCATAGATACGCAGTATTTT. As protein: CASSISGAGAIDTQYF.

The rearrangement joins TRBV2 to TRBJ2-7, with 10 bases identical to TRBD1. Germline V gives CDR1 SNHLY, CDR2 FYNNEI. This CDR3 is built from 14 residues. Trimming removed 5 bases from V and 3 bases from J; junction bases left unmatched: 4. The DNA for the CDR3 is TGTGCCAGCAGTTCCGGGACAGGGGACTACGAGCAGTACTTC. This encodes CASSSGTGDYEQYF.

A few counts support this clone. This chain connects TRBV30 to TRBJ2-2; D is uncertain. Between the trimmed V and J ends, which lost 1 base and 5 bases, there was a span of 8 bases. The CDR3 extends over 13 amino acids. From germline, CDR1 is GTSNPN and CDR2 SVGIG (reference sequence). CDR3 coding DNA: TGTGCCTGGAGTGAGGTGTTAACCGGGGAGCTGTTTTTT. It encodes CAWSEVLTGELFF.

The V gene is TRBV5-1, the J gene TRBJ2-2; D is perhaps TRBD1 or TRBD2 (5 bases each). Germline assignment: CDR1 SGHRS and CDR2 YFSETQ. This CDR3 contains 14 residues. V lost 5 bases, J lost 2 bases, and 10 bases lay in between. Here the CDR3 reads CASRRDGNTGELFF. The CDR3 DNA reads TGCGCCAGCAGGAGGGACGGAAACACCGGGGAGCTGTTTTTT. Supplemented by reference TRBV5-1 and TRBJ2-2, the full variable domain reads KAGVTQTPRYLIKTRGQQVTLSCSPISGHRSVSWYQQTPGQGLQFLFEYFSETQRNKGNFPGRFSGRQFSNSRSEMNVSTLELGDSALYLCASRRDGNTGELFFGEGSRLTVL.

The chain is built from TRBV19 and TRBJ2-3; possibly TRBD2 for D (6 bases). Germline CDR1 and CDR2: LNHDA and SQIVND (reference sequence). The CDR3 covers 15 residues. Deletions cut 3 bases from V and 0 bases from J, with 10 bases between. The CDR3 nucleotides are TGTGCCAGTAGTATTAGGGAGGCGAGCACAGATACGCAGTATTTT. Amino acids: CASSIREASTDTQYF.

The chain uses TRBV5-1 and TRBJ1-2, with TRBD1 as a possible D gene (5 bases). With 1 base removed from V and 6 bases from J, the gap between germline ends came to 13 bases. Germline loops: CDR1 SGHRS, CDR2 YFSETQ. The CDR3 is 14 amino acids. CDR3 in amino acids: CASSLRQGVDGYTF. The CDR3 coding sequence is TGCGCCAGCAGCTTGAGGCAGGGTGTCGATGGCTACACCTTC.

This chain joins TRBV7-7 and TRBJ2-7; TRBD2 aligns across 7 bases. The V gene's germline CDR1 is SSHAT and CDR2 FNYEAQ (reference sequence). CDR3 length equals 15 residues. V dropped 5 bases and J dropped 6; count of bases not matched to a gene: 13. The CDR3 coding sequence is TGTGCCAGCAGCCCCAGCGGGACTAACGGCGTCGAGCAGTACTTC. Translation gives CASSPSGTNGVEQYF.

The chain recombines TRBV11-2 with TRBJ2-1; 10 bases align to TRBD2. With 0 bases clipped from V and 4 bases from J, the junction kept 0 bases outside the gene matches. Germline CDR1 and CDR2: SGHAT and FQNNGV. The CDR3 covers 15 residues. The CDR3 spells CASSLELAGYNEQFF. Written as DNA, the CDR3 is TGTGCCAGCAGCTTAGAACTAGCGGGGTACAATGAGCAGTTCTTC.

The rearrangement links TRBV11-3 to TRBJ2-5; weak D call: TRBD2 (5 bases). V was cut by 5 bases and J by 4 bases, with 11 bases left in between. Germline V CDR1 and CDR2: SGHNT, YENEEA. The length of the CDR3 is 13 residues. The CDR3 loop is CASSRGALETQYF. CDR3 nucleotide sequence: TGTGCCAGCAGCCGGGGTGCACTAGAGACCCAGTACTTC. Combining the CDR3 with reference TRBV11-3 and TRBJ2-5 gives the whole variable domain EAGVVQSPRYKIIEKKQPVAFWCNPISGHNTLYWYLQNLGQGPELLIRYENEEAVDDSQLPKDRFSAERLKGVDSTLKIQPAELGDSAVYLCASSRGALETQYFGPGTRLLVL.

The chain couples TRBV9 to TRBJ1-4; D remains unclear. The germline V gene has CDR1 SGDLS and CDR2 YYNGEE. Trimming shortened V by 0 bases and J by 8 bases, and 8 bases separated the two germline ends. The CDR3 covers 13 residues. The chain's CDR3 is CASSVAPQEKLFF. The CDR3 nucleotides read TGTGCCAGCAGCGTAGCTCCCCAAGAAAAACTGTTTTTT.

The chain links TRBV28 to TRBJ2-3; TRBD1 matches 8 bases. V shed 5 bases and J 0 bases; nucleotides not matched to a gene: 19. This CDR3 comprises 20 residues. The germline V gene encodes CDR1 MDHEN and CDR2 SYDVKM. This CDR3 reads CASSKTRPGQELTSTDTQYF. The CDR3 DNA follows: TGTGCCAGCAGTAAAACCCGACCGGGACAGGAATTGACGAGCACAGATACGCAGTATTTT.

The chain carries TRBV9 and TRBJ2-7, with 9 bases aligning to TRBD1. The trim removed 0 bases at V and 5 bases at J, leaving 6 bases unmatched. The CDR3 extends over 15 amino acids. Looked up from germline, CDR1 is SGDLS and CDR2 is YYNGEE. CDR3 amino acids: CASSVAGTGGDEQYF. For the CDR3, the DNA is TGTGCCAGCAGCGTAGCTGGCACAGGGGGCGACGAGCAGTACTTC.

This chain joins TRBV29-1 and TRBJ2-7; 8 nucleotides match TRBD1. J was trimmed by 2 bases and V by 6 bases; bases with no gene match: 3. CDR3 length equals 12 residues. Germline loops: CDR1 SQVTM, CDR2 ANQGSEA. The CDR3, as DNA: TGCAGCGTCCTGACAGGGGCCTACGAGCAGTACTTC. Translation: CSVLTGAYEQYF.

This chain uses TRBV28 with TRBJ2-1, with no clear D. Germline CDR1 reads MDHEN; CDR2 reads SYDVKM. The CDR3 is 15 residues long. The V and J ends lost 5 bases and 0 bases respectively, with 11 bases between them. CDR3 in amino acids: CASSATLSSYNEQFF. The DNA of the CDR3 is TGTGCCAGCAGTGCTACACTAAGCTCCTACAATGAGCAGTTCTTC.

The V and J genes are TRBV5-1 and TRBJ1-3; 9 bases agree with TRBD1. Germline CDR1 SGHRS, CDR2 YFSETQ. CDR3 length: 15 amino acids. J gave up 2 bases and V 4 bases, and 4 bases lay outside the gene matches. Here the CDR3 reads CASSRTGAAGNTIYF. As DNA, the CDR3 is TGCGCCAGCAGCCGGACAGGGGCGGCTGGAAACACCATATATTTT.

The V gene is TRBV5-1, the J gene TRBJ2-7, with a possible D match to TRBD2 (5 bases). Trimming shortened V by 5 bases and J by 3 bases, and 12 bases separated the two germline ends. CDR3 length equals 13 residues. In germline, CDR1 is SGHRS, CDR2 YFSETQ. DNA of the CDR3: TGCGCCAGCAGAAAGGAGGACGGCTACGAGCAGTACTTC. This sequence encodes CASRKEDGYEQYF.

V gene TRBV18 combines with J gene TRBJ2-2; 13 bases fit TRBD2. V gave up 3 bases and J gave up 6 bases; unmatched junction bases: 13. This CDR3 has 19 amino acids. Germline-derived CDR1 and CDR2 are KGHSH and LQKENI. The CDR3 region is CASSPLPGLAGVRPGELFF. In nucleotides, the CDR3 is TGTGCCAGCTCACCCTTACCAGGACTAGCGGGAGTCCGTCCCGGGGAGCTGTTTTTT.

The chain links TRBV5-1 to TRBJ2-7; perhaps D is TRBD1 or TRBD2 (5 bases each). CDR3 length: 13 amino acids. From germline, CDR1 is SGHRS and CDR2 YFSETQ. Trimming cost V 2 bases and J 7 bases, with 13 bases left between them. DNA of the CDR3: TGCGCCAGCAGCTTCGGGACGGCCCGGGAGCAGTACTTC. This gives the protein CASSFGTAREQYF.

V and J are TRBV19 and TRBJ1-1, with D perhaps TRBD1 (6 bases). Germline values: CDR1 LNHDA, CDR2 SQIVND (reference sequence). The CDR3 is made up of 15 amino acids. V was clipped by 4 bases and J by 5 bases, with 17 bases between them. CDR3 DNA sequence: TGTGCCAGTAGTACCCAGGGGCTGGGGGGTACTGAAGCTTTCTTT. As protein: CASSTQGLGGTEAFF.

Turning to this clone: A single base is all that separates this from a far larger clone, so a read error is likely. The chain links TRBV7-9 to TRBJ2-1, with D unresolved. The V gene's germline CDR1 is SEHNR and CDR2 FQNEAQ (reference sequence). V lost 5 bases and J lost 12, with 14 bases in between. There are 12 residues in the CDR3. The CDR3 here is CASSRPGDGQFF. The CDR3 DNA follows: TGTGCCAGCAGCCGGCCTGGGGATGGGCAGTTCTTC.

As for this clone: Within the sample, other DNA sequences also encode this same CDR3. The chain has TRBV19 and TRBJ1-5; D ambiguous. The V and J ends lost 3 bases and 0 bases respectively, with 6 bases between them. Germline values: CDR1 LNHDA, CDR2 SQIVND (reference sequence). The CDR3 spans 14 residues. The CDR3 region has the DNA TGTGCCAGTAGTATCTTTGATAGCAATCAGCCCCAGCATTTT. This gives the protein CASSIFDSNQPQHF.

This clone has just one count. The chain is built from TRBV4-2 and TRBJ2-1; D possibly uses TRBD1 or TRBD2 (5 bases each). Trimming stripped 2 bases from V and 9 bases from J, with 11 bases between. This CDR3 spans 13 amino acids. Germline V gene sequence: CDR1 LGHNA, CDR2 YNFKEQ. CDR3 in DNA: TGTGCCAGCAGCCAAAGGGGTGGGGGTGAGCAGTTCTTC. This sequence encodes CASSQRGGGEQFF.

The table lists this clone with a few counts. The chain recombines TRBV19 with TRBJ1-1; 7 bases map to TRBD1. The CDR3 is 16 residues long. Trimming cost V 7 bases and J 1 base; bases outside gene matches: 12. CDR1 is LNHDA, CDR2 SQIVND, per germline (reference sequence). CDR3 residues: CASKARRQGPNTEAFF. As DNA, the CDR3 is TGTGCCAGTAAAGCCCGCCGACAGGGCCCGAACACTGAAGCTTTCTTT.

The V gene is TRBV5-1, the J gene TRBJ1-1; D is uncertain. The germline V gene has CDR1 SGHRS and CDR2 YFSETQ. V dropped 4 bases and J dropped 4 bases, with 23 bases sitting between them. This CDR3 region has 17 residues. The CDR3 loop is CASSPSAIIGAGTEAFF. CDR3 nucleotide sequence: TGCGCCAGCAGCCCCAGCGCTATAATTGGCGCCGGCACTGAAGCTTTCTTT.